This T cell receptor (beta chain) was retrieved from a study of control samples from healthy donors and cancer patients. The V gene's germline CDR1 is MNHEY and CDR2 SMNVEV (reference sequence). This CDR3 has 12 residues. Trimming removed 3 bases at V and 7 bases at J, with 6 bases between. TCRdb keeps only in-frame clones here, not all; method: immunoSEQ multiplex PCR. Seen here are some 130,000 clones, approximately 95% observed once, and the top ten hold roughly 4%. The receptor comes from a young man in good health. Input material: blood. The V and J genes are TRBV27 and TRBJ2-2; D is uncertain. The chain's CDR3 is CASSFPGGELFF. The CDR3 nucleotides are TGTGCCAGCAGTTTTCCGGGCGGGGAGCTGTTTTTT.